The entry below gives a single TCR beta chain sequence along with its context. The sample belongs to a study of blood T cells in healthy people across ages. This CDR3 comprises 16 residues. Looked up from germline, CDR1 is DFQATT and CDR2 is SNEGSKA (reference sequence). V gave up 1 base and J gave up 0 bases; unmatched junction bases: 9. A sample-barcoded 5' primer and a J-beta primer mix were used in a second PCR of about 7 to 11 cycles. TCRdb independently ran MiXCR on the 5' RACE reads; one entry per CDR3 protein. The sample lists hundreds of thousands of distinct CDR3 sequences; roughly 32% were seen once.

This chain uses TRBV20-1 with TRBJ2-7, with 7 bases matching TRBD2. The sequenced sample was blood. This clonotype was obtained from a woman older than 75 in good health. CDR3 coding DNA: TGCAGTGCTAGAGCTCCTTCGGGAGGACACTCCTACGAGCAGTACTTC. The encoded protein is CSARAPSGGHSYEQYF.